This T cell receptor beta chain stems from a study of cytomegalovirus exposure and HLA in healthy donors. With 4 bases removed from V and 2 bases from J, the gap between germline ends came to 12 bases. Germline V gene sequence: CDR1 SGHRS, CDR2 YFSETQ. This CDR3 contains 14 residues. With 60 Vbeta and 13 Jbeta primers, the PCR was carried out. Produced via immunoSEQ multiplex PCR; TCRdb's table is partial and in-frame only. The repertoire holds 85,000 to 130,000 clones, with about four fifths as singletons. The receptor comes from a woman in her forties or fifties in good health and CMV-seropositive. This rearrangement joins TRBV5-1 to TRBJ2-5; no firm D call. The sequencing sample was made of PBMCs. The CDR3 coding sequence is TGCGCCAGCAGCCCCACGACGGGTCAAGAGACCCAGTACTTC. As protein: CASSPTTGQETQYF.